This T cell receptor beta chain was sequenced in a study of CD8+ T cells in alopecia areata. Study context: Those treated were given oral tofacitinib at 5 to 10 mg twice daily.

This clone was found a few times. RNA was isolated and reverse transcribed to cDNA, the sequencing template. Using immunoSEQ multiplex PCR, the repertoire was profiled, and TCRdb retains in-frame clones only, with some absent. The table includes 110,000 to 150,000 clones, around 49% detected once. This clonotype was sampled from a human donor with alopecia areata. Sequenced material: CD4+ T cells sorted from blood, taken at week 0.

Here the CDR3 DNA reads TGTGCCACAACGCGGGACAGGGTGTTGGGCACTGAAGCTTTCTTT. As protein: CATTRDRVLGTEAFF. The chain links TRBV15 to TRBJ1-1; 9 bases map to TRBD1. Looked up from germline, CDR1 is LNHNV and CDR2 is YYDKDF (reference sequence). This CDR3 has 15 amino acids. V dropped 9 bases and J dropped 4; count of bases not matched to a gene: 12.